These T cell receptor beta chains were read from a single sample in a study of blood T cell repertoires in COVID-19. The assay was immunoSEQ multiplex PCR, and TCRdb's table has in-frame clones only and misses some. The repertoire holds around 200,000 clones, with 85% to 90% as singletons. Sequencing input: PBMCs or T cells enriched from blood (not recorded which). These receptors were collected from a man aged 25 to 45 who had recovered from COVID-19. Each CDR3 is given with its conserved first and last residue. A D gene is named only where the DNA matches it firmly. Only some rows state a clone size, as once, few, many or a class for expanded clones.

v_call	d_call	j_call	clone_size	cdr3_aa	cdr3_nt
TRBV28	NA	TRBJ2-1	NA	CASSRHDNEQFF	TGTGCCAGCAGTAGACACGACAATGAGCAGTTCTTC
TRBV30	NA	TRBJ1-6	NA	CAWSGYGSSYNSPLHF	TGTGCCTGGAGTGGGTATGGGAGCTCCTATAATTCACCCCTCCACTTT
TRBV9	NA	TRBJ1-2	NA	CASSVANTYYGYTF	TGTGCCAGCAGCGTAGCGAACACCTACTATGGCTACACCTTC
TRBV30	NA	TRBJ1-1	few	CAWSGPLAGRTEAFF	TGTGCCTGGAGTGGTCCCTTGGCAGGCCGCACTGAAGCTTTCTTT
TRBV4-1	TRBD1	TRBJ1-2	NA	CASSQVIIPGQGNGYTF	TGCGCCAGCAGCCAAGTGATCATCCCGGGACAGGGAAACGGCTACACCTTC
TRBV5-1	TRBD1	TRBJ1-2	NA	CASSQQTGYNGYTF	TGCGCCAGCAGCCAGCAGACAGGGTACAATGGCTACACCTTC
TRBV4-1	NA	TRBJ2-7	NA	CASSQALAPQYYEQYF	TGCGCCAGCAGCCAAGCCTTGGCACCCCAATACTACGAGCAGTACTTC
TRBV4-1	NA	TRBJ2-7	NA	CASSQGSWGSSYEQYF	TGCGCCAGCAGCCAAGGGTCTTGGGGCAGCTCCTACGAGCAGTACTTC
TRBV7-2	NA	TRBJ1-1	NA	CASSLLRTVEAFF	TGTGCCAGCAGCTTACTCAGGACAGTTGAAGCTTTCTTT
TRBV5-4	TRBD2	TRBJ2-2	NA	CASSWGTSGNTGELFF	TGTGCCAGCAGCTGGGGGACTAGCGGTAACACCGGGGAGCTGTTTTTT
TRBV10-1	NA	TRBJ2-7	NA	CASSESGSSYEQYF	TGCGCCAGCAGTGAGTCGGGCAGCTCCTACGAGCAGTACTTC
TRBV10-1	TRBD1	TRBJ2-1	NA	CASSDWDRANEQFF	TGCGCCAGCAGTGACTGGGACAGGGCTAATGAGCAGTTCTTC
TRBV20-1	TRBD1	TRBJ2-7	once	CSASVLRDSPYEQYF	TGCAGTGCTAGTGTCCTGAGGGACAGTCCCTACGAGCAGTACTTC
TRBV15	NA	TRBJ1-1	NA	CATSRGGDNTEAFF	TGTGCCACCAGCAGGGGGGGAGACAACACTGAAGCTTTCTTT